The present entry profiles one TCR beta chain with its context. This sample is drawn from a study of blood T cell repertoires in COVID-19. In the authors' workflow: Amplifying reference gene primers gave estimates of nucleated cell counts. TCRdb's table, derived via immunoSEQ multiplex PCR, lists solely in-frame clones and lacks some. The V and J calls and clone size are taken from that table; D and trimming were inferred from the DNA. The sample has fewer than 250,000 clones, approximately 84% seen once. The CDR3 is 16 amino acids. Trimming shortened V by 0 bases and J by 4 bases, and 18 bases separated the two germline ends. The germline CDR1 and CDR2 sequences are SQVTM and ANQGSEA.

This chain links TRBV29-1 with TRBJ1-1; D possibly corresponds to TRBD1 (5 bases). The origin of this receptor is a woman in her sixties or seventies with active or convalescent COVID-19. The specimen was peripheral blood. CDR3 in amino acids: CSVEDRRGTGSTEAFF. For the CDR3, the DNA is TGCAGCGTTGAAGATAGGAGAGGGACCGGGAGCACTGAAGCTTTCTTT.